This T cell receptor (beta chain) was retrieved from a study of OX40 agonist ivuxolimab in advanced cancers. Study background: Of the patients, three showed partial responses, one with hepatocellular carcinoma and two with cutaneous melanoma.

J gave up 10 bases and V 5 bases, and 7 bases lay outside the gene matches. The CDR3 consists of 13 residues. Per the germline V gene, CDR1 is LNHDA and CDR2 is SQIVND (reference sequence). Autoimmune disease history or systemic immunosuppression meant exclusion. This clone was recorded once. Its specificity is not known. Regarding the study as a whole: Determination of antigen specificity was not performed for the expanded peripheral T cells. Among the lowest peripheral clonal expansion occurred in 0.1-3.0 mg/kg partial responders.

TCRdb's copy holds only in-frame clones and misses some; the assay was immunoSEQ multiplex PCR. The table has roughly 70,000 clones, roughly 85% seen once; the top ten hold 0.83%. This TCR was recovered from an adult with an advanced solid tumor such as melanoma, head and neck, liver or kidney cancer. The sequencing used CD4+ or CD8+ T cells sorted from blood, collected in a trial of the OX40 agonist ivuxolimab. The rearrangement uses TRBV19 and TRBJ2-1, with 8 positions matching TRBD2. The CDR3 DNA follows: TGTGCCAGTAGTCCAAGCGGGGGAGGGGAGCAGTTCTTC. Protein product: CASSPSGGGEQFF.